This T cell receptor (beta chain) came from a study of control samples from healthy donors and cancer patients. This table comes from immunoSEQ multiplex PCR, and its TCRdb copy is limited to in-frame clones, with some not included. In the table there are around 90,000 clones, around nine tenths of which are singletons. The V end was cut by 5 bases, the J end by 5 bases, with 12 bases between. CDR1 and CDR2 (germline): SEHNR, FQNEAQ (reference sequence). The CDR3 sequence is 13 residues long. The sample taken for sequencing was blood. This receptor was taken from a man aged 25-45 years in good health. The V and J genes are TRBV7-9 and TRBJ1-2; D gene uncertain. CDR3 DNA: TGTGCCAGCAGCCAGGATTTTAAGTATGGCTACACCTTC. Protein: CASSQDFKYGYTF.